These 28 T cell receptor beta chains were sequenced from one sample in a study of Graves' ophthalmopathy and Graves' hyperthyroidism. The sequenced template was RNA, covering the TCR beta CDR3 region. Amplification began with first-round RT-PCR using HTBI primers, then second-round multiplex PCR was performed. TCRdb re-called the multiplex PCR reads through MiXCR, storing one row per CDR3 protein. The table includes a few hundred thousand distinct CDR3 sequences, roughly 14% detected once. Sequenced input: peripheral blood. These receptors were collected from a woman in her late teens or twenties with stable Graves' hyperthyroidism.

V gene TRBV7-9 combines with J gene TRBJ1-6; D uncertain. In germline, CDR1 is SEHNR, CDR2 FQNEAQ (reference sequence). The length of the CDR3 is 18 residues. V was pared by 5 bases and J by 7 bases, with 24 bases between. The DNA for the CDR3 is TGTGCCAGCAGCCCTGGTCTTAGCGGGAGCGTCCCCAATTCACCCCTCCACTTT. This gives the protein CASSPGLSGSVPNSPLHF.

This clonotype appeared a single time. The DNA for the CDR3 is TGTGCCAGCAGTTTACCGTGGACAACCGGGGAGCTGTTTTTT. Amino acid sequence: CASSLPWTTGELFF. V usage is TRBV12-3 or TRBV12-4 and J usage is TRBJ2-2, with D tentatively TRBD1 (5 bases). The CDR3 sequence is 14 residues long. V was trimmed by 2 bases and J by 5 bases, leaving 9 bases between them.

This clonotype was seen repeatedly, ten times or more. The genes are TRBV18 and TRBJ1-2; D gene ambiguous. Trimming took 1 base from V and 5 from J, leaving 11 bases between them. The CDR3 spans 14 residues. From germline, CDR1 is KGHSH and CDR2 LQKENI. The CDR3 DNA follows: TGTGCCAGCTCACCACTAGGAAGGGAGTATGGCTACACCTTC. Translation gives CASSPLGREYGYTF.

The rearrangement joins TRBV14 to TRBJ2-5; 9 bases agree with TRBD1. This CDR3 has 14 amino acids. The V gene's germline CDR1 is SGHDN and CDR2 FVKESK. The trim removed 3 bases at V and 5 bases at J, leaving 4 bases unmatched. DNA for the CDR3: TGTGCCAGCAGCCAGAACAGGGGGCTGGAGACCCAGTACTTC. Translation: CASSQNRGLETQYF. The full variable domain, with the rest looked up from reference TRBV14 and TRBJ2-5, is EAGVTQFPSHSVIEKGQTVTLRCDPISGHDNLYWYRRVMGKEIKFLLHFVKESKQDESGMPNNRFLAERTGGTYSTLKVQPAELEDSGVYFCASSQNRGLETQYFGPGTRLLVL.

This clonotype was counted at least ten times. The rearrangement joins TRBV12-3 or TRBV12-4 to TRBJ1-1; D ambiguous. The V end was cut by 11 bases, the J end by 0 bases, with 13 bases between. The CDR3 covers 13 residues. CDR3 bases: TGTGCCTCAAGCGGTGAACTGAACACTGAAGCTTTCTTT. Protein: CASSGELNTEAFF.

This clonotype has a count of ten or more. The CDR3 coding sequence is TGTGCCAGCAGTGGGGACAGGGAGAACACTGAAGCTTTCTTT. Translated, it gives CASSGDRENTEAFF. The V call is TRBV25-1, the J call TRBJ1-1, with 9 bases lining up with TRBD1. This CDR3 is built from 14 residues. V dropped 4 bases and J dropped 1; count of bases not matched to a gene: 1. Germline CDR1 reads MGHDK; CDR2 reads SYGVNS. Drawing the rest from reference TRBV25-1 and TRBJ1-1, the complete variable domain is EADIYQTPRYLVIGTGKKITLECSQTMGHDKMYWYQQDPGMELHLIHYSYGVNSTEKGDLSSESTVSRIRTEHFPLTLESARPSHTSQYLCASSGDRENTEAFFGQGTRLTVV.

This clonotype has a count of ten or more. V gene TRBV28 combines with J gene TRBJ1-2; D is undetermined. V was shortened by 5 bases and J by 2 bases, with 21 bases between the two germline ends. The CDR3 runs 17 residues. Germline V lookup: CDR1 MDHEN, CDR2 SYDVKM. The CDR3 reads CASSAAGLGHNNYGYTF. As DNA, the CDR3 is TGTGCCAGCAGTGCCGCGGGTTTAGGTCATAACAACTATGGCTACACCTTC.

This clonotype was observed at least ten times. V is TRBV2 and J is TRBJ1-2; D remains unclear. CDR1 is SNHLY and CDR2 is FYNNEI in the germline V gene. The CDR3 totals 14 residues. V shed 0 bases and J shed 4 bases, with 9 bases lying between them. The CDR3 DNA follows: TGTGCCAGCAGTGAAGCAGGCCTGGGCTATGGCTACACCTTC. Amino acids: CASSEAGLGYGYTF.

This clonotype was observed many times. J is TRBJ2-7 and V is TRBV19, with 8 bases that match TRBD1. The germline V gene has CDR1 LNHDA and CDR2 SQIVND (reference sequence). There are 12 residues in the CDR3. Germline trimming cut 1 base from V and 7 bases from J; bases unmatched to any gene: 0. The CDR3 DNA reads TGTGCCAGTAGTATAGGGACAGGGGAGCAGTACTTC. Translation gives CASSIGTGEQYF.

This clonotype was seen many times. V is TRBV7-8 and J is TRBJ1-3, with 7 bases fitting TRBD1. This CDR3 comprises 13 residues. V was clipped by 4 bases and J by 4 bases; unmatched bases: 1. Per the germline V gene, CDR1 is SGHVS and CDR2 is FQNEAQ. CDR3: CASSSGGGNTIYF. The CDR3 nucleotides are TGTGCCAGCAGCTCAGGGGGAGGAAACACCATATATTTT. Combining the CDR3 with reference TRBV7-8 and TRBJ1-3 gives the whole variable domain GAGVSQSPRYKVAKRGQDVALRCDPISGHVSLFWYQQALGQGPEFLTYFQNEAQLDKSGLPSDRFFAERPEGSVSTLKIQRTQQEDSAVYLCASSSGGGNTIYFGEGSWLTVV.

This clonotype was counted ten times or more. This chain uses TRBV5-1 with TRBJ1-1; D is unclear. Per germline, CDR1 SGHRS and CDR2 YFSETQ. With 8 bases removed from V and 1 base from J, the gap between germline ends came to 12 bases. The CDR3 loop spans 13 amino acids. The CDR3 region has the DNA TGCGCCAGTCTTGACCGGCCGAACACTGAAGCTTTCTTT. This translates into CASLDRPNTEAFF.

This clonotype was counted between two and nine times. V usage is TRBV3-1 and J usage is TRBJ1-1; D remains unclear. Germline values: CDR1 LGHDT, CDR2 YNNKEL (reference sequence). Trimming removed 3 bases from V and 3 bases from J, with 14 bases in between. This CDR3 has 15 residues. DNA for the CDR3: TGTGCCAGCAGCCAGAGAAGTGTGGCGGACACTGAAGCTTTCTTT. The encoded protein is CASSQRSVADTEAFF.

As regards this clonotype: Since a much larger clone is just one base distant, this may be a read error. This chain links TRBV19 with TRBJ1-3, with 9 bases matching TRBD1. CDR3 length: 16 amino acids. Per germline, CDR1 LNHDA and CDR2 SQIVND (reference sequence). This chain's CDR3 is CASSTLGQGLGNTIDF. The CDR3 DNA is TGTGCCAGTAGTACCCTCGGACAGGGGCTGGGAAACACCATAGATTTT.

This clonotype was seen repeatedly, ten times or more. This chain joins TRBV5-1 and TRBJ1-6; tentatively, D is TRBD1 (5 bases). Germline-derived CDR1 and CDR2 are SGHRS and YFSETQ. The CDR3 has 15 residues. The germline V and J ends were trimmed by 0 bases and 11 bases, with 15 bases remaining between them. CDR3 in DNA: TGCGCCAGCAGCTTGGGGGGCGGGACGAGAACACCCCTCCACTTT. This sequence encodes CASSLGGGTRTPLHF. The variable domain in full, completed from reference TRBV5-1 and TRBJ1-6, reads KAGVTQTPRYLIKTRGQQVTLSCSPISGHRSVSWYQQTPGQGLQFLFEYFSETQRNKGNFPGRFSGRQFSNSRSEMNVSTLELGDSALYLCASSLGGGTRTPLHFGNGTRLTVT.

Turning to this clonotype: Without the conserved terminal phenylalanine or tryptophan, this CDR3 likely stems from a read error. This rearrangement joins TRBV18 to TRBJ2-2, with TRBD2 matching 10 bases. V was clipped by 3 bases and J by 9 bases; unmatched bases: 13. CDR3 length: 17 amino acids. In germline, CDR1 is KGHSH, CDR2 LQKENI. CDR3 nucleotide sequence: TGTGCCAGCTCACCGCAACCTCAAGCGGGGGGGCCCCGGGAGCTGTTTTTG. Protein product: CASSPQPQAGGPRELFL.

This clonotype was seen ten or more times. In nucleotides, the CDR3 is TGTGCCAGCAGTTTCGGGGTCACTGAAGCTTTCTTT. It codes for CASSFGVTEAFF. The rearrangement uses TRBV12-3 or TRBV12-4 and TRBJ1-1; D is undetermined. Trimming took off 3 bases at V and 4 bases at J, with 6 bases between the two ends. This CDR3 region has 12 residues.

This clonotype was found a few times. The chain uses TRBV5-5 and TRBJ2-3; 7 bases align to TRBD1. Trimming took 2 bases from V and 9 from J; bases not matched to a gene: 12. CDR3 size: 15 residues. Per the germline V gene, CDR1 is SGHKS and CDR2 is YYEKEE (reference sequence). In DNA form, the CDR3 reads TGTGCCAGCAGCTTCGGCGTAGGGACAGACGACACGCAGTATTTT. It translates to CASSFGVGTDDTQYF.

This clonotype was counted many times. The chain has TRBV6-1 and TRBJ2-2; 8 positions match TRBD1. Germline V gene sequence: CDR1 MNHNS, CDR2 SASEGT. The CDR3 length is 15 residues. The ends lost 6 bases at V and 4 bases at J; junction bases unmatched: 7. In DNA, the CDR3 is TGTGCCAGCAGACAGACAGGGGATCCCACCGGGGAGCTGTTTTTT. Amino acid sequence: CASRQTGDPTGELFF.

This clonotype was seen ten or more times. The V and J genes are TRBV20-1 and TRBJ2-7; TRBD1 matches 8 bases. Unmatched junction bases numbered 6, after V lost 6 bases and J lost 5 bases. This CDR3 has 12 amino acids. The germline V gene has CDR1 DFQATT and CDR2 SNEGSKA (reference sequence). CDR3 sequence (DNA): TGCAGTGCCGCCGGGACAGGTCACGAGCAGTACTTC. Amino acids: CSAAGTGHEQYF.

Written as DNA, the CDR3 is TGTGCCAGCAGCTTTTTGACAGGGGCTTTCACTAACTATGGCTACACCTTC. This translates into CASSFLTGAFTNYGYTF. V is TRBV11-1 and J is TRBJ1-2; 8 nucleotides line up with TRBD1. The CDR3 extends over 17 amino acids. Germline CDR1 is SGHAT and CDR2 is FQDESV (reference sequence). J was trimmed by 0 bases and V by 3 bases; bases with no gene match: 9.

This clonotype was counted at least ten times. This chain joins TRBV19 and TRBJ2-7; a weak D match, TRBD2 (6 bases). The germline V gene has CDR1 LNHDA and CDR2 SQIVND (reference sequence). V gave up 4 bases and J gave up 4 bases, with 8 bases separating them. The CDR3 runs to 12 residues. CDR3 nucleotide sequence: TGTGCCAGTAGTAAGGAGGGGTACGAGCAGTACTTC. It is translated as CASSKEGYEQYF.

This clonotype has ten or more counts. The chain carries TRBV12-3 or TRBV12-4 and TRBJ1-2; D gene uncertain. This CDR3 comprises 13 residues. Trimming removed 5 bases from V and 5 bases from J, with 12 bases in between. The CDR3 here is CASSLPGPYGYTF. The CDR3 DNA sequence: TGTGCCAGCAGTCTGCCCGGGCCTTATGGCTACACCTTC.

The chain joins TRBV4-1 to TRBJ1-1; maybe TRBD1 (5 bases). Germline V CDR1 and CDR2: MGHRA, YSYEKL. The CDR3 has 14 amino acids. Between the trimmed V and J ends, which lost 1 base and 6 bases, there was a span of 12 bases. The CDR3 DNA reads TGCGCCAGCAGCCAAGTCGGGCAGGGCCCTGAAGCTTTCTTT. Encoded protein: CASSQVGQGPEAFF.

The V and J genes are TRBV6-1 and TRBJ1-2, with D maybe TRBD1 (6 bases). Trimming cost V 5 bases and J 6 bases, with 13 bases left between them. Germline CDR1 MNHNS, CDR2 SASEGT. This CDR3 region has 13 residues. The CDR3 DNA is TGTGCCAGCAGTCCGACAGGCCCGGATGGCTACACCTTC. Its translation: CASSPTGPDGYTF.

The rearrangement links TRBV7-2 to TRBJ2-5; 9 bases map to TRBD2. The CDR3 covers 15 residues. V shed 5 bases and J 1 base; nucleotides not matched to a gene: 5. Germline CDR1 SGHTA, CDR2 FQGNSA. The CDR3 reads CASSLHSGGQETQYF. The CDR3 DNA follows: TGTGCCAGCAGCCTGCATAGCGGGGGCCAAGAGACCCAGTACTTC.

This clonotype occurred many times. This chain connects TRBV19 to TRBJ1-1, with 7 bases lining up with TRBD1. Germline CDR1 reads LNHDA; CDR2 reads SQIVND (reference sequence). Trimming removed 5 bases from V and 0 bases from J; junction bases left unmatched: 9. This CDR3 has 16 amino acids. Written as DNA, the CDR3 is TGTGCCAGTAGTGCCCTCGGGACAGCCATGAACACTGAAGCTTTCTTT. Its translation is CASSALGTAMNTEAFF.

The table lists this clonotype with many counts. The chain carries TRBV19 and TRBJ2-5; D perhaps matches TRBD2 (7 bases). The CDR3 runs to 13 residues. The germline gives CDR1 LNHDA, CDR2 SQIVND (reference sequence). The germline V and J ends were trimmed by 5 bases and 4 bases, with 11 bases remaining between them. The CDR3 nucleotides are TGTGCCAGTAGTGGGGGGGCGAGAGAGACCCAGTACTTC. Translating gives CASSGGARETQYF.

Ten or more counts support this clonotype. The J gene is TRBJ1-2, the V gene TRBV6-1; 9 nucleotides agree with TRBD1. The trim removed 4 bases at V and 3 bases at J, leaving 0 bases unmatched. This CDR3 has 13 amino acids. Germline V gives CDR1 MNHNS, CDR2 SASEGT. CDR3 sequence reads: CASSGTGDYGYTF. The CDR3 bases are TGTGCCAGCAGTGGGACAGGGGACTATGGCTACACCTTC.